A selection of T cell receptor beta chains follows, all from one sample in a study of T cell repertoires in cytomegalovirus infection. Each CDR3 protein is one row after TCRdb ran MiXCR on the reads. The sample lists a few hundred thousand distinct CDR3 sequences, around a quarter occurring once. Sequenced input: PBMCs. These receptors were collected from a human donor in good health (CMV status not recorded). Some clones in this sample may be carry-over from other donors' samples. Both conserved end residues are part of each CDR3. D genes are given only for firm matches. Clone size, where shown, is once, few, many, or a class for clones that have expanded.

TGTGCCAGCAGCTTAGCGCTGAGGCCGCTCAATTTC | CASSLALRPLNF | 12 | TRBV7-8 | - | TRBJ2-1 | -
TGTGCCAGCAGCTCCTCCCGGGGGGGAGGGCAAATTTACAATGAGCAGTTCTTC | CASSSSRGGGQIYNEQFF | 18 | TRBV7-8 | TRBD2 | TRBJ2-1 | many
TGCGCCAGCAGCTTGGCCCCTAGCAGAAGCACAGATACGCAGTATTTT | CASSLAPSRSTDTQYF | 16 | TRBV5-1 | - | TRBJ2-3 | -
TGTGCCAGCAGTTCCCACACGACGGAGACCCAGTACTTC | CASSSHTTETQYF | 13 | TRBV28 | - | TRBJ2-5 | -
TGTGCCAGCAGCCTCCGGGGCAGTGGGTTTGGGGGACTAGCCAATGAGCAGTTCTTC | CASSLRGSGFGGLANEQFF | 19 | TRBV7-2 | TRBD2 | TRBJ2-1 | many
TGTGCCAGCAGCTTAGCACAGGCTGTGGAGACCCAGTACTTC | CASSLAQAVETQYF | 14 | TRBV7-8 | - | TRBJ2-5 | many
TGTGCCAGCAGCCCAAGTGTTGGTAGCGGGGCCTCCTACAATGAGCAGTTCTTC | CASSPSVGSGASYNEQFF | 18 | TRBV7-9 | TRBD2 | TRBJ2-1 | -
TGTGCCAGCAGCCTGGTGGACGGGGGGGAGACCCAGTACTTC | CASSLVDGGETQYF | 14 | TRBV7-6 | TRBD2 | TRBJ2-5 | -
TGTGCCAGCAGCTTTGGCCCTGAGCAGTTCTTC | CASSFGPEQFF | 11 | TRBV5-4 | - | TRBJ2-1 | few
TGTGCCAGCGCTACAGGGGATGGAGAGACCCAGTACTTC | CASATGDGETQYF | 13 | TRBV19 | TRBD1 | TRBJ2-5 | -
TGTGCCACCAGCAGAGTAGTGGGAGGGCCGACTTCGTCCAAAAACATTCAGTACTTC | CATSRVVGGPTSSKNIQYF | 19 | TRBV15 | TRBD2 | TRBJ2-4 | once
TGTGCCAGCAGTTTATTGAAGGGTGCGGGAGGGCGAGATACGCAGTATTTT | CASSLLKGAGGRDTQYF | 17 | TRBV12-3/TRBV12-4 | TRBD2 | TRBJ2-3 | -
TGTGCCAGGCCGGACAGGGGAACCGGGGAGCTGTTTTTT | CARPDRGTGELFF | 13 | TRBV2 | TRBD1 | TRBJ2-2 | -
TGTGCCAGCAGAACGGGACAGAACACCGGGGAGCTGTTTTTT | CASRTGQNTGELFF | 14 | TRBV28 | - | TRBJ2-2 | few
TGTGCCAGCAGTTACCCCCGGGGGCCCCAGCATTTT | CASSYPRGPQHF | 12 | TRBV6-5 | - | TRBJ1-5 | -
TGTGCCAGCGAAAGGGGGGATTACGAGCAGTACTTC | CASERGDYEQYF | 12 | TRBV6-1 | - | TRBJ2-7 | many
TGTGCCAGCAGTCAGGACTGGGCAGGGGACGAGCAGTACTTC | CASSQDWAGDEQYF | 14 | TRBV27 | - | TRBJ2-7 | few
TGTGCCAGCAAAACAGATACTAATGAAAAACTGTTTTTT | CASKTDTNEKLFF | 13 | TRBV7-9 | - | TRBJ1-4 | -
TGTGCCAGCAGCGCCTTTGGGGATGAGCAGTTCTTC | CASSAFGDEQFF | 12 | TRBV7-2 | - | TRBJ2-1 | many
TGTGCCAGCAGCCCGCAGTCTTTTGATGGCTACACCTTC | CASSPQSFDGYTF | 13 | TRBV7-9 | - | TRBJ1-2 | -
TGTGCCAGCAGCCCCAGACTAGCGGGACGAACCCGATCCTACAATGAGCAGTTCTTC | CASSPRLAGRTRSYNEQFF | 19 | TRBV7-6 | TRBD2 | TRBJ2-1 | -
TGCAGTGTACCGACTAGAGCGGGAATCTCCTACAATGAGCAGTTCTTC | CSVPTRAGISYNEQFF | 16 | TRBV20-1 | TRBD2 | TRBJ2-1 | -
TGTGCCAGCAGCCGACGGAATGGAGTACGGATTAATGAGCAGTTCTTC | CASSRRNGVRINEQFF | 16 | TRBV7-9 | - | TRBJ2-1 | -